One sample yielded the 10 T cell receptor beta chains listed below, sequenced in a study of sequential checkpoint blockade in melanoma. Stated treatment: randomized to nivolumab then ipilimumab (arm A) or the reverse (arm B). Here immunoSEQ multiplex PCR was the method, and the copy in TCRdb shows in-frame clones only, minus some. The table lists approximately 15,000 clones, 70% of them singletons, with approximately 10% in the top ten. The input for sequencing was CD8+ T cells sorted from blood (inferred from file names), taken from a patient given nivolumab and ipilimumab in sequence. All receptors come from a human donor with melanoma.

This clone is medium-sized. The chain employs TRBV9 and TRBJ2-1; possibly TRBD2 for D (6 bases). Germline V CDR1 and CDR2: SGDLS, YYNGEE. The length of the CDR3 is 15 residues. V was trimmed by 0 bases and J by 8 bases, leaving 15 bases between them. CDR3 in amino acids: CASSVGPRLGDEQFF. As DNA, the CDR3 is TGTGCCAGCAGCGTAGGGCCCAGACTAGGCGATGAGCAGTTCTTC.

V gene TRBV9 combines with J gene TRBJ1-1; D is perhaps TRBD1 (5 bases). The V end lost 2 bases, the J end lost 1 base, and 12 bases lay between the germline ends. The CDR3 runs 15 residues. Germline V lookup: CDR1 SGDLS, CDR2 YYNGEE. The CDR3 DNA reads TGTGCCAGCAGCGTGGACGGGGACTCGAACACTGAAGCTTTCTTT. Translation: CASSVDGDSNTEAFF.

The rearrangement links TRBV4-1 to TRBJ2-7; TRBD2 might be the D (5 bases). This CDR3 contains 19 residues. The germline CDR1 and CDR2 sequences are MGHRA and YSYEKL. V gave up 11 bases and J gave up 0 bases, with 32 bases separating them. This chain's CDR3 is CASFKLPPLQRKFSYEQYF. DNA for the CDR3: TGCGCCTCTTTCAAGTTACCCCCTTTACAGCGGAAGTTCTCCTACGAGCAGTACTTC.

The V call is TRBV10-3, the J call TRBJ1-2, with D maybe TRBD1 (5 bases). The CDR3 runs 18 residues. Trimming removed 3 bases from V and 4 bases from J, with 24 bases in between. Germline loops: CDR1 ENHRY, CDR2 SYGVKD. Here the CDR3 reads CAISDLIQFGAGGYGYTF. The CDR3 DNA sequence: TGTGCCATCAGTGATCTCATTCAATTCGGGGCCGGGGGCTATGGCTACACCTTC.

This clone was counted between two and nine times. The chain uses TRBV15 and TRBJ2-1, with 7 bases identical to TRBD2. J was trimmed by 7 bases and V by 0 bases; bases with no gene match: 9. CDR3 length equals 16 residues. Germline CDR1 reads LNHNV; CDR2 reads YYDKDF (reference sequence). CDR3 in amino acids: CATSRDVWGEGNEQFF. The CDR3 DNA reads as TGTGCCACCAGCAGAGATGTGTGGGGGGAGGGGAATGAGCAGTTCTTC.

The chain links TRBV7-9 to TRBJ2-5; TRBD2 aligns across 7 bases. The CDR3 is 14 amino acids. V shed 1 base, J shed 4 bases, and the junction held 3 bases outside the gene matches. The germline CDR1 and CDR2 sequences are SEHNR and FQNEAQ (reference sequence). Here the CDR3 DNA reads TGTGCCAGCAGCTTAGATGGCGGGGGAGAGACCCAGTACTTC. Its translation: CASSLDGGGETQYF.

This rearrangement joins TRBV6-4 to TRBJ2-1; D call uncertain. There are 14 residues in the CDR3. Trimming took off 4 bases at V and 7 bases at J, with 14 bases between the two ends. CDR1 and CDR2 (germline): MRHNA, SNTAGT. CDR3 nucleotides: TGTGCCAGCAGTGCCACCCCAGATAAGAATGAGCAGTTCTTC. Amino acids: CASSATPDKNEQFF.

CDR3 nucleotide sequence: TGTGCCAGCAGTCCGAGCGGGGGGCACTACAATGAGCAGTTCTTC. Translated: CASSPSGGHYNEQFF. The rearrangement links TRBV27 to TRBJ2-1; 9 nucleotides agree with TRBD2. The CDR3 loop spans 15 amino acids. V was pared by 5 bases and J by 3 bases, with 5 bases of the junction left unmatched. The germline V gene has CDR1 MNHEY and CDR2 SMNVEV (reference sequence).

The V gene is TRBV10-1, the J gene TRBJ1-1, with TRBD1 identical over 7 bases. The V gene's germline CDR1 is WNHNN and CDR2 SYGVQD (reference sequence). With 2 bases clipped from V and 4 bases from J, the junction kept 4 bases outside the gene matches. This CDR3 has 14 residues. The CDR3 DNA reads TGCGCCAGCAGTGAGCGGACAGGAGGCACTGAAGCTTTCTTT. Translation gives CASSERTGGTEAFF.

This clone was detected a few times. V is TRBV27 and J is TRBJ2-7, with D perhaps TRBD2 (6 bases). Germline assignment: CDR1 MNHEY and CDR2 SMNVEV (reference sequence). V lost 5 bases and J lost 0, with 14 bases in between. The CDR3 is 15 residues long. The CDR3 protein is CASSPGTGNSYEQYF. Written as DNA, the CDR3 is TGTGCCAGCAGTCCTGGGACTGGGAACTCCTACGAGCAGTACTTC.